This is a list of T cell receptor beta chains from one sample in a study of CD8 T cells in Susac syndrome. TCRdb processed the immunoSEQ multiplex PCR reads anew with MiXCR; each CDR3 protein has one entry. The sample has approximately 160,000 distinct CDR3 sequences, roughly 94% seen once. Material: CD4+ T cells from PBMCs. The receptor source for this set is a human donor with multiple sclerosis. Each CDR3 is given with its conserved first and last residue. The D gene is left open where the match is weak. Some rows mark clone size as missing; the rest say once, few, many or name a class of expanded clone.

size | D | J | length | V | CDR3 | DNA
once | - | TRBJ1-5 | 14 | TRBV3-1 | CASSQESRGQPQHF | TGTGCCAGCAGCCAAGAGTCACGGGGACAGCCCCAGCATTTT
once | - | TRBJ2-5 | 15 | TRBV5-4 | CASSDHRGAQETQYF | TGTGCCAGCAGCGATCACCGGGGGGCCCAAGAGACCCAGTACTTC
once | TRBD1 | TRBJ1-4 | 14 | TRBV20-1 | CSARQPGTGLELFF | TGCAGTGCTAGACAGCCCGGGACAGGGTTGGAACTGTTTTTT
- | TRBD1 | TRBJ2-2 | 16 | TRBV7-9 | CASSFNPRGSTGELFF | TGTGCCAGCAGCTTCAATCCCAGGGGGAGCACCGGGGAGCTGTTTTTT
- | - | TRBJ2-3 | 14 | TRBV6-2/TRBV6-3 | CASSWLVGTDTQYF | TGTGCCAGCAGTTGGCTAGTAGGCACAGATACGCAGTATTTT
- | - | TRBJ2-7 | 14 | TRBV12-3/TRBV12-4 | CASSPMQVAPEQYF | TGTGCCAGCAGCCCGATGCAGGTGGCCCCCGAGCAGTACTTC
- | - | TRBJ1-4 | 14 | TRBV3-1 | CASSGGTVNEKLFF | TGTGCCAGCAGCGGCGGGACGGTAAATGAAAAACTGTTTTTT
- | - | TRBJ2-3 | 13 | TRBV20-1 | CSAREGARDTQYF | TGCAGTGCTAGAGAGGGGGCTCGGGATACGCAGTATTTT
- | TRBD1 | TRBJ2-7 | 14 | TRBV20-1 | CSARYGTGVDEQYF | TGCAGTGCTAGGTATGGGACAGGGGTGGACGAGCAGTACTTC
- | - | TRBJ1-1 | 14 | TRBV9 | CASSANNGNTEAFF | TGTGCCAGCAGCGCTAATAACGGGAACACTGAAGCTTTCTTT
- | TRBD2 | TRBJ2-5 | 18 | TRBV7-9 | CASSAPSGRAALQETQYF | TGTGCCAGCAGCGCACCTAGCGGGAGGGCCGCTCTGCAAGAGACCCAGTACTTC
- | TRBD1 | TRBJ1-4 | 13 | TRBV29-1 | CSVEESGTGKLFF | TGCAGCGTTGAAGAATCAGGGACAGGCAAACTGTTTTTT
once | - | TRBJ2-5 | 14 | TRBV7-8 | CASSSRLGGETQYF | TGTGCCAGCAGCTCGCGACTGGGAGGAGAGACCCAGTACTTC
- | - | TRBJ2-5 | 15 | TRBV28 | CASSRDGSAQETQYF | TGTGCCAGCAGTCGGGATGGGTCCGCTCAAGAGACCCAGTACTTC
- | - | TRBJ1-1 | 15 | TRBV20-1 | CSARDWGTLNTEAFF | TGCAGTGCTAGAGATTGGGGGACGCTGAACACTGAAGCTTTCTTT
once | - | TRBJ1-5 | 16 | TRBV30 | CAWSVRGSLGNQPQHF | TGTGCCTGGAGTGTACGGGGCAGTCTGGGTAATCAGCCCCAGCATTTT
- | - | TRBJ1-1 | 14 | TRBV3-1 | CASSQFSPNTEAFF | TGTGCCAGCAGCCAATTTTCTCCGAACACTGAAGCTTTCTTT
- | TRBD2 | TRBJ2-5 | 14 | TRBV28 | CASSVIAGKETQYF | TGTGCCAGCAGTGTTATAGCGGGGAAAGAGACCCAGTACTTC
few | - | TRBJ1-1 | 11 | TRBV6-5 | CASSTGGSAFF | TGTGCCAGCAGTACGGGGGGGAGCGCTTTCTTT
once | - | TRBJ1-3 | 12 | TRBV12-3/TRBV12-4 | CASRLSSNTIYF | TGTGCCAGCAGGCTTAGTTCCAACACCATATATTTT
- | TRBD2 | TRBJ2-5 | 14 | TRBV7-9 | CASSSLAGLETQYF | TGTGCCAGCAGCTCACTAGCGGGACTGGAGACCCAGTACTTC
- | - | TRBJ1-2 | 12 | TRBV20-1 | CSAMKEQGGYTF | TGCAGTGCGATGAAGGAACAGGGCGGCTACACCTTC
once | TRBD2 | TRBJ2-1 | 15 | TRBV4-2 | CASSLASGRGDEQFF | TGTGCCAGCAGCTTGGCTAGCGGGAGAGGTGATGAGCAGTTCTTC
- | - | TRBJ2-1 | 13 | TRBV6-2/TRBV6-3 | CASSSRPDNEQFF | TGTGCCAGCAGTTCCCGGCCAGACAATGAGCAGTTCTTC
- | TRBD2 | TRBJ2-1 | 17 | TRBV7-9 | CASSLGLVTSGPNEQFF | TGTGCCAGCAGCTTAGGATTGGTAACTAGCGGGCCGAATGAGCAGTTCTTC
- | TRBD2 | TRBJ2-3 | 15 | TRBV30 | CAWSPGGSLGDTQYF | TGTGCCTGGAGTCCAGGCGGGAGTTTGGGAGATACGCAGTATTTT
once | TRBD1 | TRBJ1-1 | 12 | TRBV29-1 | CSVGQRNTEAFF | TGCAGCGTGGGACAGCGGAACACTGAAGCTTTCTTT
- | TRBD2 | TRBJ2-1 | 16 | TRBV5-1 | CASSQTSANSYNEQFF | TGCGCCAGCAGCCAGACTAGCGCCAACTCCTACAATGAGCAGTTCTTC
- | - | TRBJ1-3 | 14 | TRBV27 | CASSLQSGGNTIYF | TGTGCCAGCAGTTTACAGTCGGGGGGAAACACCATATATTTT
- | - | TRBJ1-3 | 16 | TRBV30 | CAWSPSALASGYTIYF | TGTGCCTGGAGTCCCTCTGCTCTCGCCTCGGGATACACCATATATTTT
- | TRBD1 | TRBJ1-4 | 14 | TRBV19 | CASSPKGTEKKLFF | TGTGCCAGTAGTCCGAAGGGGACAGAGAAAAAACTGTTTTTT
- | - | TRBJ1-5 | 13 | TRBV6-5 | CASSQDTGQPQHF | TGTGCCAGCAGCCAGGACACGGGTCAGCCCCAGCATTTT
- | - | TRBJ1-1 | 12 | TRBV20-1 | CSARIPNTEAFF | TGCAGTGCTAGGATACCAAACACTGAAGCTTTCTTT
- | - | TRBJ2-4 | 13 | TRBV5-1 | CASSPETNDIQYF | TGCGCCAGCAGCCCCGAGACGAACGACATTCAGTACTTC
- | TRBD2 | TRBJ2-1 | 16 | TRBV20-1 | CSARAPGLAGGHEQFF | TGCAGTGCTAGAGCCCCGGGGCTAGCGGGAGGGCATGAGCAGTTCTTC
- | - | TRBJ2-2 | 16 | TRBV4-2 | CASSHLTRRDTGELFF | TGTGCCAGCAGCCACCTAACCCGCCGGGACACCGGGGAGCTGTTTTTT
- | - | TRBJ2-2 | 14 | TRBV12-5 | CASGLLDSTGELFF | TGTGCTAGTGGTTTGTTGGACAGCACCGGGGAGCTGTTTTTT
- | - | TRBJ1-2 | 14 | TRBV12-3/TRBV12-4 | CASSLNAGDYGYTF | TGTGCCAGCAGTTTAAATGCGGGCGACTATGGCTACACCTTC